This T cell receptor beta chain was recorded in a study of CD8+ T cells in alopecia areata. Treatment here: oral pan-JAK inhibitor, 5-10 mg twice daily. Alopecia areata patients provided lesional scalp punch biopsies and peripheral blood, both collected for the study. Reverse transcription of extracted RNA yielded cDNA, which provided the sequencing template. The table came from immunoSEQ multiplex PCR; TCRdb's copy has only in-frame clones and leaves some out. The repertoire holds 100,000 or so clones, with roughly 56% as singletons. The V segment lost 0 bases and the J segment 6 bases; nucleotides outside the gene matches: 6. The germline V gene encodes CDR1 LGHNT and CDR2 FRNRAP. The CDR3 loop spans 15 amino acids.

Sequenced here: CD8+ T cells sorted from blood, sampled at approximately week 55, from a patient treated with tofacitinib. The chain has TRBV12-5 and TRBJ1-2; TRBD1 aligns across 8 bases. The receptor comes from a human donor with alopecia areata. CDR3 loop: CASGLVQKQGDGYTF. The CDR3, as DNA: TGTGCTAGTGGTTTGGTCCAAAAACAGGGGGATGGCTACACCTTC.